Each of the 30 T cell receptor beta chains below was sequenced from the same sample in a study of post-analysis software for immune sequencing data. Included in the TCR beta cDNA libraries were unique molecular identifiers. TCRdb fed the PCR reads into MiXCR, producing one record per CDR3 protein. Of about 770,000 distinct CDR3 sequences in the sample, roughly 46% were seen once. Study conclusions and caveats: Patients had higher frequencies than controls of five or six TRBV segments, including TRBV5-6, TRBV5-1 and TRBV20-1.

These receptors' targets are unknown. Sequencing was done on a sample of blood. The receptors here all came from a girl under 18 with multiple sclerosis.

The chain links TRBV12-3 or TRBV12-4 to TRBJ1-1, with D unresolved. Trimming cost V 7 bases and J 1 base, with 13 bases left between them. The length of the CDR3 is 14 residues. CDR3: CASTPDGPNTEAFF. The CDR3 nucleotides read TGTGCCAGCACCCCGGACGGGCCGAACACTGAAGCTTTCTTT.

The V and J genes are TRBV3-1 and TRBJ2-7; D is unresolved. Germline V CDR1 and CDR2: LGHDT, YNNKEL (reference sequence). Trimming stripped 1 base from V and 2 bases from J, with 15 bases between. This CDR3 region has 16 residues. The CDR3 loop reads CASSQGWVSKPYEQYF. CDR3 coding DNA: TGTGCCAGCAGCCAAGGGTGGGTGTCGAAACCCTACGAGCAGTACTTC.

The chain combines TRBV28 with TRBJ1-1, with 7 bases aligning to TRBD1. CDR1 and CDR2 from the germline V gene are MDHEN and SYDVKM. V lost 6 bases to trimming and J lost 8 bases; unmatched junction nucleotides: 9. The length of the CDR3 is 13 residues. The CDR3 coding sequence is TGTGCCAGCAGCGTGACGGGACAGCGAGAAGCTTTCTTT. Protein: CASSVTGQREAFF.

This clonotype appeared a few times. The CDR3 spells CASSFEGRRGNQPQHF. CDR3 nucleotides: TGTGCCAGCAGTTTTGAGGGAAGGAGAGGCAATCAGCCCCAGCATTTT. The chain joins TRBV12-3 or TRBV12-4 to TRBJ1-5; no firm D call. Trimming left V 3 bases short and J 2 bases short, with 14 bases between. This CDR3 region has 16 residues.

This clonotype was seen more than once but under ten times. This chain's CDR3 is CATSRDRVGQPQHF. The CDR3 coding sequence is TGTGCCACCAGCAGAGACAGGGTCGGTCAGCCCCAGCATTTT. V usage is TRBV15 and J usage is TRBJ1-5; D might be TRBD1 (5 bases). The CDR3 sequence is 14 residues long. The germline gives CDR1 LNHNV, CDR2 YYDKDF (reference sequence). With 0 bases removed from V and 6 bases from J, the gap between germline ends came to 9 bases.

This clonotype was found many times. The chain couples TRBV9 to TRBJ2-3; D may be TRBD1 (6 bases). V dropped 0 bases and J dropped 3 bases, with 14 bases sitting between them. The CDR3 has 16 residues. The germline CDR1 and CDR2 sequences are SGDLS and YYNGEE. CDR3 DNA: TGTGCCAGCAGCGTAGCTCACGGGACACAAACAGATACGCAGTATTTT. It encodes CASSVAHGTQTDTQYF.

The chain links TRBV6-5 to TRBJ2-1; D may match TRBD1 or TRBD2 (5 bases each). Deletions cut 4 bases from V and 6 bases from J, with 13 bases between. Germline CDR1 and CDR2: MNHEY and SVGAGI. The CDR3 totals 14 residues. The CDR3 protein is CASSWDPTANEQFF. The DNA for the CDR3 is TGTGCCAGCAGTTGGGACCCCACCGCCAATGAGCAGTTCTTC.

About this clonotype itself: Germline and junction disagree at one end, which may indicate a read error. The V gene is TRBV7-2, the J gene TRBJ1-6; D gene uncertain. This CDR3 comprises 16 residues. CDR1 and CDR2 from the germline V gene are SGHTA and FQGNSA. Written as DNA, the CDR3 is TGTGCTAGCAGCTCGTCCCCAGGCTGGGATAATTCACCCCTCCACTTT. Protein: CASSSSPGWDNSPLHF.

V usage is TRBV11-2 and J usage is TRBJ2-5, with D possibly being TRBD1 (5 bases). CDR1 is SGHAT, CDR2 FQNNGV, per germline. The length of the CDR3 is 14 residues. V shed 4 bases and J shed 1 base, with 10 bases lying between them. The CDR3 here is CASSYLTVQETQYF. The CDR3 coding sequence is TGTGCCAGCAGCTATTTGACAGTCCAAGAGACCCAGTACTTC.

The chain couples TRBV28 to TRBJ2-3, with D hard to call. Trimming took off 2 bases at V and 1 base at J, with 13 bases between the two ends. This CDR3 region has 16 residues. Germline loops: CDR1 MDHEN, CDR2 SYDVKM. The CDR3 DNA sequence: TGTGCCAGCAGTTTACGGGTGAACCTTCGCACAGATACGCAGTATTTT. This sequence encodes CASSLRVNLRTDTQYF.

V gene TRBV15 combines with J gene TRBJ2-1, with a possible D match to TRBD2 (6 bases). The CDR3 is 17 amino acids. V lost 4 bases, J lost 0 bases, and 16 bases lay in between. The V gene's germline CDR1 is LNHNV and CDR2 YYDKDF (reference sequence). As DNA, the CDR3 is TGTGCCACCAGCAATAACCCTCTAGCGCTCTCCTACAATGAGCAGTTCTTC. Translating gives CATSNNPLALSYNEQFF.

V and J are TRBV7-3 and TRBJ2-3; D is unclear. Germline loops: CDR1 SGHTA, CDR2 FQGTGA. Trimming shortened V by 3 bases and J by 0 bases, and 10 bases separated the two germline ends. The length of the CDR3 is 15 residues. CDR3 DNA sequence: TGTGCCAGCAGCTTTGGTAGTTCTAGCACAGATACGCAGTATTTT. The encoded protein is CASSFGSSSTDTQYF.

The chain combines TRBV5-1 with TRBJ2-7; 7 bases match TRBD2. The germline CDR1 and CDR2 sequences are SGHRS and YFSETQ. The V and J ends lost 2 bases and 2 bases, in that order; junction bases with no gene match: 1. The CDR3 covers 13 residues. The CDR3, as DNA: TGCGCCAGCAGCTTCCGGGAGGCCTACGAGCAGTACTTC. As protein: CASSFREAYEQYF.

The rearrangement links TRBV3-1 to TRBJ2-1, with D possibly TRBD2 on 6 matching bases. This CDR3 comprises 15 residues. V lost 1 base to trimming and J lost 0 bases, with 7 bases between them. Germline V gene lookup returns CDR1 LGHDT and CDR2 YNNKEL (reference sequence). CDR3 in amino acids: CASSQGLDSYNEQFF. CDR3 DNA sequence: TGTGCCAGCAGCCAAGGACTAGACTCCTACAATGAGCAGTTCTTC.

The CDR3: CASSQAIDERNEKLFF. The CDR3 DNA follows: TGTGCCAGCAGCCAAGCGATTGACGAGAGGAATGAAAAACTGTTTTTT. The V call is TRBV3-1, the J call TRBJ1-4; no clear D gene. Trimming took 1 base from V and 5 from J, leaving 14 bases between them. Germline CDR1 and CDR2: LGHDT and YNNKEL (reference sequence). This CDR3 contains 16 residues.

This clonotype was observed a few times. The chain recombines TRBV4-3 with TRBJ2-7; D is possibly TRBD1 (7 bases). V lost 1 base and J lost 4, with 14 bases in between. CDR3 length: 15 amino acids. Germline-derived CDR1 and CDR2 are LGHNA and YSLEER. CDR3 residues: CASSQVSGGHYEQYF. CDR3 sequence (DNA): TGCGCCAGCAGCCAAGTATCAGGGGGGCATTACGAGCAGTACTTC.

This clonotype was seen a handful of times. V usage is TRBV9 and J usage is TRBJ2-7; D is uncertain. The germline V gene encodes CDR1 SGDLS and CDR2 YYNGEE. The CDR3 has 15 amino acids. V was trimmed by 0 bases and J by 1 base, leaving 11 bases between them. CDR3 amino acids: CASSVGNGGSYEQYF. The DNA of the CDR3 is TGTGCCAGCAGCGTAGGGAACGGCGGTTCCTACGAGCAGTACTTC.

The rearrangement uses TRBV6-5 and TRBJ2-3, with D possibly matching TRBD1 (6 bases). This CDR3 is 15 amino acids long. The V gene's germline CDR1 is MNHEY and CDR2 SVGAGI. V was shortened by 6 bases and J by 5 bases, with 18 bases between the two germline ends. CDR3 bases: TGTGCCAGCAGGTACCTTCCAGGGGCGAGAGATACGCAGTATTTT. This codes for CASRYLPGARDTQYF.

The V gene is TRBV9, the J gene TRBJ2-5; no definite D call. Looked up from germline, CDR1 is SGDLS and CDR2 is YYNGEE. V shed 7 bases and J shed 1 base, with 11 bases lying between them. The CDR3 totals 13 residues. The CDR3 sequence is CASAYGPQETQYF. As DNA, the CDR3 is TGTGCCAGCGCATACGGACCCCAAGAGACCCAGTACTTC.

The chain joins TRBV5-1 to TRBJ2-5; D may be TRBD2 (5 bases). V was clipped by 3 bases and J by 7 bases, with 13 bases between them. The CDR3 runs to 13 residues. Germline CDR1 SGHRS, CDR2 YFSETQ. In nucleotides, the CDR3 is TGCGCCAGCAGCTCGGATCCTCGGGGGACCCAGTACTTC. Its translation is CASSSDPRGTQYF.

This chain joins TRBV20-1 and TRBJ2-1; TRBD2 agrees at 7 bases. V shed 7 bases, J shed 7 bases, and the junction held 13 bases outside the gene matches. This CDR3 is 14 amino acids long. Germline CDR1 and CDR2: DFQATT and SNEGSKA (reference sequence). CDR3 sequence reads: CSGLPSGQGNEQFF. CDR3 in DNA: TGCAGTGGGCTGCCTAGCGGCCAAGGGAATGAGCAGTTCTTC.

This clonotype has more than one count but fewer than ten. The gene calls are TRBV7-2 and TRBJ2-4; a possible D gene is TRBD2 (5 bases). The germline CDR1 and CDR2 sequences are SGHTA and FQGNSA. V lost 1 base and J 4 bases, leaving 11 bases between the germline ends. This CDR3 has 15 residues. The CDR3 loop is CASSLVGRGKNIQYF. The CDR3 region has the DNA TGTGCCAGCAGCTTAGTTGGCCGGGGTAAAAACATTCAGTACTTC.

V gene TRBV29-1 combines with J gene TRBJ2-7; 10 bases agree with TRBD2. The V segment lost 1 base and the J segment 4 bases; nucleotides outside the gene matches: 7. The germline V gene has CDR1 SQVTM and CDR2 ANQGSEA. CDR3 length: 15 amino acids. As DNA, the CDR3 is TGCAGCGTTGAAGGGGCTAGCGGGAGTCCTTACGAGCAGTACTTC. Its translation is CSVEGASGSPYEQYF.

This clonotype came up a few times. CDR3 coding DNA: TGCAGCGTTGAAGTGCAGGGCTACGAGCAGTACTTC. It yields the protein CSVEVQGYEQYF. This rearrangement joins TRBV29-1 to TRBJ2-7; D may be TRBD1 (5 bases). The CDR3 has 12 amino acids. V lost 1 base and J 3 bases, leaving 7 bases between the germline ends. CDR1 and CDR2 from the germline V gene are SQVTM and ANQGSEA.

Here the CDR3 reads CASSPPRMETEAFF. Written as DNA, the CDR3 is TGTGCCAGCAGCCCCCCCCGTATGGAGACTGAAGCTTTCTTT. The chain joins TRBV9 to TRBJ1-1; no reliable D call. From germline, CDR1 is SGDLS and CDR2 YYNGEE. V lost 4 bases and J 5 bases, leaving 15 bases between the germline ends. CDR3 length equals 14 residues.

The CDR3: CASSHWTGDGYTF. CDR3 nucleotides: TGTGCCAGCAGCCATTGGACAGGGGATGGCTACACCTTC. The V and J genes are TRBV4-2 and TRBJ1-2; TRBD1 matches 9 bases. The V gene's germline CDR1 is LGHNA and CDR2 YNFKEQ. V trimming: 3 bases; J trimming: 6 bases; junction bases outside the gene matches: 2. The CDR3 covers 13 residues.

The chain uses TRBV10-1 and TRBJ2-5, with D possibly matching TRBD2 (6 bases). TRBJ2-7 matches the DNA end more closely, so the J call is doubtful. Germline V gene data show CDR1 as WNHNN and CDR2 as SYGVQD (reference sequence). This CDR3 has 16 amino acids. CDR3 protein: CASLPGGANRDYEQYF. As DNA, the CDR3 is TGCGCCAGTCTTCCGGGCGGGGCGAACCGTGACTACGAGCAGTACTTC.

The chain has TRBV28 and TRBJ2-3, with 7 bases identical to TRBD2. The V segment lost 9 bases and the J segment 4 bases; nucleotides outside the gene matches: 13. The CDR3 runs 15 residues. CDR1 is MDHEN, CDR2 SYDVKM, per germline. This CDR3 reads CASSPWGGRADTQYF. For the CDR3, the DNA is TGTGCCAGTTCGCCTTGGGGGGGGAGAGCAGATACGCAGTATTTT.

The chain links TRBV15 to TRBJ2-3; the D gene is possibly TRBD1 (5 bases). CDR3 size: 15 residues. The V gene's germline CDR1 is LNHNV and CDR2 YYDKDF (reference sequence). V was pared by 1 base and J by 4 bases, with 12 bases between. The DNA for the CDR3 is TGTGCCACCAGCAGAGGAGAAGGGGATGCAGATACGCAGTATTTT. The encoded protein is CATSRGEGDADTQYF.

The rearrangement joins TRBV9 to TRBJ2-5; 10 nucleotides line up with TRBD2. The CDR3 runs to 15 residues. In germline, CDR1 is SGDLS, CDR2 YYNGEE. Trimming took 1 base from V and 11 from J; bases not matched to a gene: 11. In DNA, the CDR3 is TGTGCCAGCAGCGTATCCAGCGGGAGGGCTCAAGAGCAGTACTTC. It yields the protein CASSVSSGRAQEQYF.